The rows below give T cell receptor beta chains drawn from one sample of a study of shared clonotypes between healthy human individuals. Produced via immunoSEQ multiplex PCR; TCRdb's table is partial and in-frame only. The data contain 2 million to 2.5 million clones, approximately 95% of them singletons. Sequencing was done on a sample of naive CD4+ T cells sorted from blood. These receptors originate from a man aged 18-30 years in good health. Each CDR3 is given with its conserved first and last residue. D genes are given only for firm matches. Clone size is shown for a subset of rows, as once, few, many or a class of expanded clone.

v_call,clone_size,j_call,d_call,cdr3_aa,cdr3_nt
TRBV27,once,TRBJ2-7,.,CASTAAGRRAYEQYF,TGTGCCAGCACCGCCGCCGGGAGAAGAGCCTACGAGCAGTACTTC
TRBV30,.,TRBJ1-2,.,CAWREQGRAGYTF,TGTGCCTGGAGGGAGCAGGGACGGGCTGGCTACACCTTC
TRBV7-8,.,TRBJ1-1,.,CASSLAGGIGEAFF,TGTGCCAGCAGCTTAGCAGGGGGAATTGGTGAAGCTTTCTTT
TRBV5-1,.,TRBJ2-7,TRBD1,CASSKRTGVESYEQYF,TGCGCCAGCAGCAAACGGACAGGAGTTGAATCCTACGAGCAGTACTTC
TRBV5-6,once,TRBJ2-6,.,CASSLFLSSSGANVLTF,TGTGCCAGCAGCTTGTTCCTATCAAGCTCTGGGGCCAACGTCCTGACTTTC
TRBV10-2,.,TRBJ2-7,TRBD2,CASQRLAGFYEQYF,TGCGCCAGCCAAAGACTAGCGGGCTTCTACGAGCAGTACTTC
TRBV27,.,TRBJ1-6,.,CASKGDPNSPLHF,TGTGCCAGCAAAGGTGATCCTAATTCACCCCTCCACTTT
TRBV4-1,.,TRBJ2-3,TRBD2,CASRTAGEYTDTQYF,TGCGCCAGCAGAACAGCGGGAGAGTACACAGATACGCAGTATTTT
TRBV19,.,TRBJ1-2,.,CASSIGTGLYGYTF,TGTGCCAGTAGTATCGGTACAGGACTCTATGGCTACACCTTC
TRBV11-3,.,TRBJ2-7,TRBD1,CASSSGQLAPYEQYF,TGTGCCAGCAGCTCGGGACAGTTGGCCCCCTACGAGCAGTACTTC
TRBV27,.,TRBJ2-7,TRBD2,CASSPRLAGPSYEQYF,TGTGCCAGCAGTCCCCGACTAGCGGGACCCTCCTACGAGCAGTACTTC
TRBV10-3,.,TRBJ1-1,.,CAISEATMGTEAFF,TGTGCCATCAGTGAGGCAACCATGGGCACTGAAGCTTTCTTT
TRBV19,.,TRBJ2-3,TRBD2,CASSSLPPFTAGGRADTQYF,TGTGCCAGTAGTTCCCTCCCGCCGTTTACGGCTGGCGGGAGGGCAGATACGCAGTATTTT
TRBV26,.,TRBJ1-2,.,CASRTTGYGYTF,TGTGCCAGCAGAACGACAGGGTATGGCTACACCTTC
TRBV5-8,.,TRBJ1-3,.,CASSQEQGYTIYF,TGTGCCAGCAGCCAGGAACAGGGATACACCATATATTTT
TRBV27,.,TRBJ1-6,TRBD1,CASSSGTGGAYSPLHF,TGTGCCAGCAGTTCCGGGACAGGGGGTGCTTATTCACCCCTCCACTTT
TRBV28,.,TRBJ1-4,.,CASTYSGLATNEKLFF,TGTGCCAGCACTTATTCAGGACTTGCAACTAATGAAAAACTGTTTTTT
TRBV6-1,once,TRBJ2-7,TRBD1,CASSENRQGASEQYF,TGTGCCAGCAGTGAAAATAGACAGGGGGCGTCCGAGCAGTACTTC
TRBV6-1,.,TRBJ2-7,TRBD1,CASSAQGAGSYEQYF,TGTGCCAGCAGTGCGCAGGGGGCCGGCTCCTACGAGCAGTACTTC
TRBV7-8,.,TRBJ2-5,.,CASSLRSISFSGETQYF,TGTGCCAGCAGCTTAAGAAGCATCAGTTTTTCCGGAGAGACCCAGTACTTC
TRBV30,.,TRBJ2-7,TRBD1,CAWSAWAGTGGRYEQYF,TGTGCCTGGAGTGCATGGGCGGGGACAGGGGGCAGGTACGAGCAGTACTTC
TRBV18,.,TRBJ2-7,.,CASSPAGPGEQYF,TGTGCCAGCTCACCGGCAGGTCCGGGCGAGCAGTACTTC
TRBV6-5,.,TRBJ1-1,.,CASAFRTGNTEAFF,TGTGCCAGCGCTTTTAGGACTGGGAACACTGAAGCTTTCTTT
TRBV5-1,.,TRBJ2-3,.,CASSLAAQGRADTQYF,TGCGCCAGCAGCTTGGCCGCACAGGGAAGGGCAGATACGCAGTATTTT
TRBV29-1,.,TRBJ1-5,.,CSVGGNSNQPQHF,TGCAGCGTTGGGGGAAATAGCAATCAGCCCCAGCATTTT
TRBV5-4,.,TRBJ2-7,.,CASSWNRDRGFSSYEQYF,TGTGCCAGCAGCTGGAACCGGGATCGCGGATTCAGCTCCTACGAGCAGTACTTC
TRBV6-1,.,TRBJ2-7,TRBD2,CASSDHTKYRTSGVYEQYF,TGTGCCAGCAGTGACCACACGAAATATAGGACTAGCGGGGTATACGAGCAGTACTTC
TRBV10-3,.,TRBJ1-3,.,CAFRGGVDSGNTIYF,TGTGCCTTCCGAGGCGGCGTCGACTCTGGAAACACCATATATTTT
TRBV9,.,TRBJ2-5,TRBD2,CASSVGLEAGVGETQYF,TGTGCCAGCAGCGTAGGATTGGAAGCGGGGGTCGGGGAGACCCAGTACTTC
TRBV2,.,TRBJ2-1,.,CASSMAASSYNEQFF,TGTGCCAGCAGCATGGCCGCGAGCTCCTACAATGAGCAGTTCTTC
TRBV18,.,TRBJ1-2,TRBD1,CASSPPGQANYGYTF,TGTGCCAGCTCACCTCCTGGACAGGCCAACTATGGCTACACCTTC
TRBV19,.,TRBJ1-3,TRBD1,CASSNQTGTVVSGNTIYF,TGTGCCAGTAGTAACCAAACCGGGACAGTTGTCTCTGGAAACACCATATATTTT
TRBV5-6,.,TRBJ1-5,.,CASSLGGARSQPQHF,TGTGCCAGCAGCTTAGGGGGGGCCCGGAGTCAGCCCCAGCATTTT
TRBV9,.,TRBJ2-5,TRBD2,CASSAGTSFGIQETQYF,TGTGCCAGCAGCGCCGGGACTAGCTTCGGCATCCAAGAGACCCAGTACTTC